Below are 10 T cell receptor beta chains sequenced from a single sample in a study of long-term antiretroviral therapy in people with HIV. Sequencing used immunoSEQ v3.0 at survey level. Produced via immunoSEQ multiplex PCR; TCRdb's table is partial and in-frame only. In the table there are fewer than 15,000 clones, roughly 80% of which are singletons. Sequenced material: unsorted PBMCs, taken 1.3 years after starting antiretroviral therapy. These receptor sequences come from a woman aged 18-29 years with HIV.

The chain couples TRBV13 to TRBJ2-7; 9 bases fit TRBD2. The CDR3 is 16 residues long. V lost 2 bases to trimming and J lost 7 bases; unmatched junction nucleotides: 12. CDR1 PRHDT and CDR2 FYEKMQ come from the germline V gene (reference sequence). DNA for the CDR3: TGTGCCAGCAGCTTATACGGGACTAGCTTTCTGGGTGAGCAGTACTTC. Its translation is CASSLYGTSFLGEQYF.

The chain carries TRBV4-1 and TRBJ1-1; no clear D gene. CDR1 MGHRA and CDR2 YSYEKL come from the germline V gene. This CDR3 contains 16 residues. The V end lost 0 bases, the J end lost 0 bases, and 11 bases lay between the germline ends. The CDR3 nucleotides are TGCGCCAGCAGCCAAGAGATGTTTCCGGTGAACACTGAAGCTTTCTTT. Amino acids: CASSQEMFPVNTEAFF.

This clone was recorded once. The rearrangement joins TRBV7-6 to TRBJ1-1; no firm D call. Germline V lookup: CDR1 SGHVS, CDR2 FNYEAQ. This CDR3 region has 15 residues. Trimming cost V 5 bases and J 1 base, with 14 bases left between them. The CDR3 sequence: CASSQGRVPNTEAFF. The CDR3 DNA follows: TGTGCCAGCAGCCAAGGGAGGGTCCCGAACACTGAAGCTTTCTTT.

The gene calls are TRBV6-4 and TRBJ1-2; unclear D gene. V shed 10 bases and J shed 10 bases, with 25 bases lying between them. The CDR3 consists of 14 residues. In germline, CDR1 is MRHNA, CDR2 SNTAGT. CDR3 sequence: CAINISRRCIDYTF. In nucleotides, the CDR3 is TGTGCCATAAATATCAGCCGCCGGTGTATTGACTACACCTTC.

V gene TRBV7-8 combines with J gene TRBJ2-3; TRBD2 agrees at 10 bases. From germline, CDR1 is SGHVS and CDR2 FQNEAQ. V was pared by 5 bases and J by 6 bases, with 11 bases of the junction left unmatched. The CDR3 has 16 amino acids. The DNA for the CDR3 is TGTGCCAGCAGCCAGGGCCAGCGGGAGGGCCGGGATACGCAGTATTTT. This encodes CASSQGQREGRDTQYF.

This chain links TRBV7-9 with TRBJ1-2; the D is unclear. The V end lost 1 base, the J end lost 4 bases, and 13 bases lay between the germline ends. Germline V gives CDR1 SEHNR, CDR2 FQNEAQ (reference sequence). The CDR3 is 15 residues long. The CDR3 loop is CASSLGARPVYGYTF. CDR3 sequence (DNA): TGTGCCAGCAGCTTAGGGGCCAGGCCGGTCTATGGCTACACCTTC.

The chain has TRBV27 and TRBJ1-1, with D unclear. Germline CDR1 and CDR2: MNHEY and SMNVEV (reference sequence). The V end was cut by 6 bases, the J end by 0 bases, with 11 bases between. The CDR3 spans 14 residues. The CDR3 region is CASRGIGMNTEAFF. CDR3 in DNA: TGTGCCAGCAGAGGAATAGGGATGAACACTGAAGCTTTCTTT.

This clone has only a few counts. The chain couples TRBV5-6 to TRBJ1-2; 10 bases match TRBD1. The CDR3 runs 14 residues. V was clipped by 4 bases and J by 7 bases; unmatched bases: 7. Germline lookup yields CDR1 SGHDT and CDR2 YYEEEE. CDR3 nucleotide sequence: TGTGCCAGCAGCCCCGGGACAGGGGTTTTTGGCTACACCTTC. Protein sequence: CASSPGTGVFGYTF.

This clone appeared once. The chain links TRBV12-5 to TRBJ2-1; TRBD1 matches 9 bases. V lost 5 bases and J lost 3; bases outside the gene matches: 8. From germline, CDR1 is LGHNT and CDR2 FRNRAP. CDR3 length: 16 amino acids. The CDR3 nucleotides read TGTGCTAGTGGTGAAACCGGGACAGGGTTCTACAATGAGCAGTTCTTC. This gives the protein CASGETGTGFYNEQFF.

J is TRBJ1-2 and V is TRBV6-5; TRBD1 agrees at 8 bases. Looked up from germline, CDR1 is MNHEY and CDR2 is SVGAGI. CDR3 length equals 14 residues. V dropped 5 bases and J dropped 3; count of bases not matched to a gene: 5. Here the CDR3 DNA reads TGTGCCAGCAGTGGCCAGGGGGCGTACTATGGCTACACCTTC. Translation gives CASSGQGAYYGYTF.